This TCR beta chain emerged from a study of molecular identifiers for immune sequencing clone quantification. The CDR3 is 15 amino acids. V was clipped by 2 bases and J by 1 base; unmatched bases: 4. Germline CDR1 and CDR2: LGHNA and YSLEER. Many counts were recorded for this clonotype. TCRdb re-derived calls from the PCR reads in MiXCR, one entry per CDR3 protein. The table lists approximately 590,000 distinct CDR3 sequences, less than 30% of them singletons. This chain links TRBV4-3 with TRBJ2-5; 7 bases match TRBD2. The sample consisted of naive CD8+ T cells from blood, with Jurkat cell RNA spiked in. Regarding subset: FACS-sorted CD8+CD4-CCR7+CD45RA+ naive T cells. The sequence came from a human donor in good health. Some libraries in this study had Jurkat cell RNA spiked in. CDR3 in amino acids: CASSQSSGTQETQYF. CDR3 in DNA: TGCGCCAGCAGCCAATCAAGCGGGACCCAAGAGACCCAGTACTTC.